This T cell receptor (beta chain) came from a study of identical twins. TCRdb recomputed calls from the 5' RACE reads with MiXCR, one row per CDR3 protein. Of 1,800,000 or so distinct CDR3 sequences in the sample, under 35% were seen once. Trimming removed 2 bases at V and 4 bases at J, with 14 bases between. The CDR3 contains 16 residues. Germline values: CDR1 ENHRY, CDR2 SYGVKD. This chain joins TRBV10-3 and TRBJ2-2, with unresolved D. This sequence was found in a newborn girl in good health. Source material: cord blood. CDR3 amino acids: CAISEEPIVSTGELFF. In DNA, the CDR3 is TGTGCCATCAGTGAGGAACCCATAGTGAGCACCGGGGAGCTGTTTTTT.